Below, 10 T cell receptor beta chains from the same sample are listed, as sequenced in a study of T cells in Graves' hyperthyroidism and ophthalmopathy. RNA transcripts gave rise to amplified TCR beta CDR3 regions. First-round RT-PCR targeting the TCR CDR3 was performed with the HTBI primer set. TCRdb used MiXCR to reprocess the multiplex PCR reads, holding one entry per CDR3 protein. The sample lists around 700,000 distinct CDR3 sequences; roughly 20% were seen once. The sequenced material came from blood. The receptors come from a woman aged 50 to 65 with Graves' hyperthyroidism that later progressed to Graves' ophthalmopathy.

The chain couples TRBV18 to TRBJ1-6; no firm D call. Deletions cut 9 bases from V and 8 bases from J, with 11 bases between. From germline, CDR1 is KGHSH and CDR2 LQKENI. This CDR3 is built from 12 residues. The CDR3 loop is CASRSSDSPLHF. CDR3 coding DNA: TGTGCCAGTCGAAGTTCTGATTCACCCCTCCACTTT.

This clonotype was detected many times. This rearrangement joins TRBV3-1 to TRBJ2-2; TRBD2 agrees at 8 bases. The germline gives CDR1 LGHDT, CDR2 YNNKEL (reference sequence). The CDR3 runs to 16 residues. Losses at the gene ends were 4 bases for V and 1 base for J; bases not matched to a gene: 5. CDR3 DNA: TGTGCCAGCAGCCGAGGAGCGGGGGTGAACACCGGGGAGCTGTTTTTT. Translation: CASSRGAGVNTGELFF.

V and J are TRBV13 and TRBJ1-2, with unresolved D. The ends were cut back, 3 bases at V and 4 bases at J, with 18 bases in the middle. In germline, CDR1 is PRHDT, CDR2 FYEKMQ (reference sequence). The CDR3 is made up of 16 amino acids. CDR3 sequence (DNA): TGTGCCAGCAGCTTCCCTTCCAAAGGTGAAAGCTATGGCTACACCTTC. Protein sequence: CASSFPSKGESYGYTF.

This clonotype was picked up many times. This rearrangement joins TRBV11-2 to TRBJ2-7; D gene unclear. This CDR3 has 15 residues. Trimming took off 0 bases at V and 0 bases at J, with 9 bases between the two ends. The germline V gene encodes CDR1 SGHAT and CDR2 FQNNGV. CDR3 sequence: CASSLEPDRSYEQYF. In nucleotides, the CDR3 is TGTGCCAGCAGCTTAGAACCCGACCGCTCCTACGAGCAGTACTTC.

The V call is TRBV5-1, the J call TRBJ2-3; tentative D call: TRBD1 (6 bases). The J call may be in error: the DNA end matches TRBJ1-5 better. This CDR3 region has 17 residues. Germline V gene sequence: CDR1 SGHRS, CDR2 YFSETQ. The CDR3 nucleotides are TGCGCCAGCAGCTTGGAGTTAGCGGGGGGCCCGGCGGGTACGCAGCATTTT. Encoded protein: CASSLELAGGPAGTQHF.

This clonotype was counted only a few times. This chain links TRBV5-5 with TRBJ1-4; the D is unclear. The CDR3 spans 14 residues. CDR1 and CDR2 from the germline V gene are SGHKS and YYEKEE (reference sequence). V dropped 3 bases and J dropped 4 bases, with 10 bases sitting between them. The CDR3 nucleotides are TGTGCCAGCAGCTCTCGCACCCGTAATGAAAAACTGTTTTTT. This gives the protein CASSSRTRNEKLFF.

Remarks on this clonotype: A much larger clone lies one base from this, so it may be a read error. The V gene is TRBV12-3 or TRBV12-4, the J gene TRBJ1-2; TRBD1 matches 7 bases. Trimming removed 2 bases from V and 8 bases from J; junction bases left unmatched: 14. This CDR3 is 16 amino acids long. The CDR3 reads CASSLRVAGGLIGYTF. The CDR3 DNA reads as TGTGCCAGCAGTTTACGAGTGGCAGGGGGGCTGATAGGCTACACCTTC.

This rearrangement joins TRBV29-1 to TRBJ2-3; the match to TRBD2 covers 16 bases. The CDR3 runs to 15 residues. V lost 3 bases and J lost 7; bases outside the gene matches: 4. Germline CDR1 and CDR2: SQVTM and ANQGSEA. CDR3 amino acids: CSVDGTSGGANTQYF. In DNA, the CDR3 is TGCAGCGTTGATGGGACTAGCGGGGGGGCGAATACGCAGTATTTT.

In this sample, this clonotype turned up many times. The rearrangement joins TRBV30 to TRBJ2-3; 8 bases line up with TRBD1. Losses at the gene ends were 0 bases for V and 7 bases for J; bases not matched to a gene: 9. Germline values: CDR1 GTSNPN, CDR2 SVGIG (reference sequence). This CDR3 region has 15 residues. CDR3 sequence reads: CAWSVHAGGLNTQYF. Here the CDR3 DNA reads TGTGCCTGGAGTGTACATGCAGGGGGCCTGAATACGCAGTATTTT.

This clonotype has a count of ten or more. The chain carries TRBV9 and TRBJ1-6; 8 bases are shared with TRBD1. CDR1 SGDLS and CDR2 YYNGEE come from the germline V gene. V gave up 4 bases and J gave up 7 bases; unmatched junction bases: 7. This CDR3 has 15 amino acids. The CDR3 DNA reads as TGTGCCAGCAGCTCCGGGACAGGTGGGAATTCACCCCTCCACTTT. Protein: CASSSGTGGNSPLHF.